This TCR beta chain was obtained from a study of T cell responses to AZD1222 COVID-19 vaccine. Study findings and constraints: Once two AZD1222 doses were given, Spike-specific TCR breadth and depth went up. Donor demographics were predominantly white British with a female majority; clonal diversity may be underestimated. Epitopes outside B.1.351 and B.1.1.7 mutated regions reportedly drew nearly half of spike TCRs.

In the case of this clone: The antigen is unknown.

Profiling relied on immunoSEQ multiplex PCR, and the TCRdb table lists in-frame clones only, not all of them. Of 80,000 or so clones in the sample, about 80% were seen once. The junction had 9 bases not matched to a gene; V was cut back by 4 bases and J by 9 bases. CDR1 SGHRS and CDR2 YFSETQ come from the germline V gene. This CDR3 region has 14 residues. The clonotype comes from an adult who received the MenACWY meningococcal vaccine as a control. The chain recombines TRBV5-1 with TRBJ2-1; TRBD2 matches at 8 bases. Sequencing was performed on peripheral blood, taken 28 days after the second dose of the MenACWY control vaccine. The DNA of the CDR3 is TGCGCCAGCAGCGTCGGGGGGGCTAGCGGTGAGCAGTTCTTC. Protein: CASSVGGASGEQFF.